The 15 T cell receptor beta chains below all came from one sample that was sequenced in a study of Ad26.COV2.S vaccination and SARS-CoV-2 variants. TCRdb's copy holds only in-frame clones and misses some; the assay was immunoSEQ multiplex PCR. The sample contains some 340,000 clones, approximately 86% of which appear only once. Treatment indicated: some 20 received Ad26.COV2.S at low or high dose, single or two shots; 5 received placebo; per-sample allocation not given. Samples were taken on day 63 after the first vaccine or placebo injection. The sample in question was peripheral blood, obtained in a trial of Ad26.COV2.S vaccine versus placebo. The receptors stem from a person between 18 and 60 years old who received the Ad26.COV2.S COVID-19 vaccine or a placebo.

In this sample, this clone turned up once. The CDR3 DNA reads as TGTGCCAGTCATGGACAGGGGAGCTCCTACGAGCAGTACTTC. Its translation: CASHGQGSSYEQYF. The V gene is TRBV6-5, the J gene TRBJ2-7, with TRBD1 matching over 9 bases. The trim removed 9 bases at V and 0 bases at J, leaving 6 bases unmatched. This CDR3 has 14 residues. CDR1 is MNHEY and CDR2 is SVGAGI in the germline V gene.

The chain carries TRBV7-9 and TRBJ2-5; tentatively, D is TRBD2 (5 bases). The V gene lost 4 bases and the J gene lost 5 bases, with 14 bases spanning the gap. Germline-derived CDR1 and CDR2 are SEHNR and FQNEAQ (reference sequence). CDR3 length equals 14 residues. The CDR3 DNA sequence: TGTGCCAGCAGCTGGCCCGGGATCGGTGAGACCCAGTACTTC. This codes for CASSWPGIGETQYF.

This chain joins TRBV15 and TRBJ2-7, with a weak D call TRBD2 (5 bases). Germline-derived CDR1 and CDR2 are LNHNV and YYDKDF (reference sequence). V lost 0 bases and J 0 bases, leaving 15 bases between the germline ends. This CDR3 contains 17 residues. The CDR3 here is CATSRDYLGESSYEQYF. The CDR3 DNA reads as TGTGCCACCAGCAGAGATTACCTCGGGGAGAGCTCCTACGAGCAGTACTTC.

This clone has a single count. This sequence joins TRBV10-2 and TRBJ1-5; possibly TRBD1 for D (6 bases). Germline CDR1 is WSHSY and CDR2 is SAAADI. The length of the CDR3 is 15 residues. Trimming left V 5 bases short and J 2 bases short, with 13 bases between. The CDR3 nucleotides are TGCGCCAGCAGTAAGGGGGGCGCGGGCAATCAGCCCCAGCATTTT. Its translation is CASSKGGAGNQPQHF.

This clone was recorded only once. The gene calls are TRBV6-6 and TRBJ1-1; D is uncertain. The CDR3 has 14 residues. From germline, CDR1 is MNHNY and CDR2 SVGAGI (reference sequence). Trimming removed 8 bases at V and 0 bases at J, with 13 bases between. CDR3 bases: TGTGCCAGCGGGGAACGGAGCATGAACACTGAAGCTTTCTTT. Its translation: CASGERSMNTEAFF.

The chain has TRBV6-5 and TRBJ2-5; D gene ambiguous. The V gene lost 8 bases and the J gene lost 5 bases, with 9 bases spanning the gap. The CDR3 contains 11 residues. Germline CDR1 and CDR2: MNHEY and SVGAGI. This chain's CDR3 is CASCLSETQYF. As DNA, the CDR3 is TGTGCCAGCTGCCTGTCGGAGACCCAGTACTTC.

This clone was seen a single time. The chain carries TRBV3-1 (or the pseudogene TRBV3-2) and TRBJ1-5; D gene uncertain. Germline V lookup: CDR1 LGHDT, CDR2 YNNKEL (reference sequence). V dropped 3 bases and J dropped 5 bases, with 8 bases sitting between them. The CDR3 is 13 residues long. In DNA, the CDR3 is TGTGCCAGCAGCCAGGCCGGCTATCAGCCCCAGCATTTT. Its protein is CASSQAGYQPQHF.

The chain recombines TRBV5-5 with TRBJ1-1; no definite D call. This CDR3 contains 13 residues. Germline CDR1 reads SGHKS; CDR2 reads YYEKEE (reference sequence). With 0 bases removed from V and 1 base from J, the gap between germline ends came to 4 bases. CDR3 protein: CASSLVSNTEAFF. The DNA of the CDR3 is TGTGCCAGCAGCTTGGTTTCGAACACTGAAGCTTTCTTT.

The chain uses TRBV30 and TRBJ2-7, with TRBD1 matching over 7 bases. The V gene's germline CDR1 is GTSNPN and CDR2 SVGIG (reference sequence). The CDR3 is made up of 14 amino acids. V shed 2 bases, J shed 5 bases, and the junction held 9 bases outside the gene matches. The CDR3 coding sequence is TGTGCCTGGAGTAGGCAGGGGGTTGCGAACGAGCAGTACTTC. Encoded protein: CAWSRQGVANEQYF.

Many counts were recorded for this clone. The chain combines TRBV4-3 with TRBJ2-7, with unresolved D. Trimming pared 0 bases from V and 3 bases from J, leaving 12 bases between. This CDR3 has 15 residues. Germline CDR1 reads LGHNA; CDR2 reads YSLEER. CDR3 sequence (DNA): TGCGCCAGCAGCCAAGATCTAACACAGATCTACGAGCAGTACTTC. Translating gives CASSQDLTQIYEQYF.

Notes on this clone: This CDR3 is also generated by other DNA sequences in the sample. This chain joins TRBV7-9 and TRBJ2-7; 7 bases align to TRBD2. The V and J ends lost 2 bases and 4 bases, in that order; junction bases with no gene match: 2. Germline V CDR1 and CDR2: SEHNR, FQNEAQ (reference sequence). The length of the CDR3 is 13 residues. CDR3 protein: CASSLSGGYEQYF. Here the CDR3 DNA reads TGTGCCAGCAGCTTATCGGGGGGTTACGAGCAGTACTTC.

The rearrangement uses TRBV7-9 and TRBJ1-6, with a tentative D call TRBD1 (6 bases). Trimming left V 8 bases short and J 5 bases short, with 13 bases between. Looked up from germline, CDR1 is SEHNR and CDR2 is FQNEAQ (reference sequence). CDR3 size: 14 residues. The CDR3 is CASGYSGDNSPLHF. The CDR3 DNA reads TGTGCCAGCGGATACTCAGGGGATAATTCACCCCTCCACTTT.

The rearrangement uses TRBV10-2 and TRBJ2-2; 13 bases align to TRBD2. This CDR3 spans 18 amino acids. V trimming: 8 bases; J trimming: 5 bases; junction bases outside the gene matches: 14. Per the germline V gene, CDR1 is WSHSY and CDR2 is SAAADI. CDR3 DNA: TGCGCCAGCTCCGATTGGAGGACTAGCGGGGGTTATACCGGGGAGCTGTTTTTT. Amino acids: CASSDWRTSGGYTGELFF.

The CDR3 nucleotides read TGCGCCAGCAGCTTTTCGCAGGGACGGGCAGATACGCAGTATTTT. Translated: CASSFSQGRADTQYF. V usage is TRBV5-1 and J usage is TRBJ2-3; D might be TRBD1 or TRBD2, each matching 5 bases. Trimming shortened V by 2 bases and J by 4 bases, and 14 bases separated the two germline ends. This CDR3 region has 15 residues. The germline gives CDR1 SGHRS, CDR2 YFSETQ. The full variable domain, in which reference TRBV5-1 and TRBJ2-3 provide the parts outside the CDR3, is KAGVTQTPRYLIKTRGQQVTLSCSPISGHRSVSWYQQTPGQGLQFLFEYFSETQRNKGNFPGRFSGRQFSNSRSEMNVSTLELGDSALYLCASSFSQGRADTQYFGPGTRLTVL.

This chain links TRBV14 with TRBJ2-5, with 9 bases aligning to TRBD1. The CDR3 length is 16 residues. Germline V gene data show CDR1 as SGHDN and CDR2 as FVKESK. J was trimmed by 7 bases and V by 5 bases; bases with no gene match: 14. CDR3 sequence: CASSAGQGLATRTQYF. In DNA, the CDR3 is TGTGCCAGCAGCGCCGGACAGGGGCTGGCGACGCGGACCCAGTACTTC.